This T cell receptor beta chain was sequenced in a study of T cell responses to AZD1222 COVID-19 vaccine. Trimming cost V 3 bases and J 1 base, with 13 bases left between them. This CDR3 contains 15 residues. The V gene's germline CDR1 is MNHEY and CDR2 SVGEGT. Profiling relied on immunoSEQ multiplex PCR, and the TCRdb table lists in-frame clones only, not all of them. In the table there are 90,000 to 150,000 clones, around 87% of which are singletons. The sequences come from peripheral blood, collected on day 0 of AZD1222 vaccination. J is TRBJ2-7 and V is TRBV6-2 or TRBV6-3; D call uncertain. This TCR derives from an adult in good health. The CDR3 here is CASSYSGVASYEQYF. The CDR3 DNA sequence: TGTGCCAGCAGTTATTCTGGGGTAGCATCCTACGAGCAGTACTTC.